Below are 13 T cell receptor beta chains sequenced from a single sample in a study of blood T cell repertoires in COVID-19. TCRdb's table, derived via immunoSEQ multiplex PCR, lists solely in-frame clones and lacks some. The top ten hold roughly 0.56% of the sample, which has roughly 140,000 clones, roughly 80% seen once. The sample taken for sequencing was peripheral blood. The receptors here all came from a man in his fifties or sixties with acute or convalescent COVID-19.

The chain recombines TRBV6-5 with TRBJ1-3; TRBD1 might be the D (5 bases). This CDR3 has 16 residues. The germline V gene has CDR1 MNHEY and CDR2 SVGAGI. The germline V and J ends were trimmed by 2 bases and 1 base, with 12 bases remaining between them. The CDR3 bases are TGTGCCAGCAGTTACACCGGGCAGGGATCTGGAAACACCATATATTTT. Translated: CASSYTGQGSGNTIYF.

The V and J genes are TRBV19 and TRBJ2-5; 12 bases line up with TRBD1. This CDR3 comprises 15 residues. Germline V lookup: CDR1 LNHDA, CDR2 SQIVND (reference sequence). V shed 4 bases, J shed 7 bases, and the junction held 7 bases outside the gene matches. Here the CDR3 reads CASSTRGQGAGTQYF. In DNA form, the CDR3 reads TGTGCCAGTAGTACTAGGGGACAGGGGGCTGGGACCCAGTACTTC.

The rearrangement uses TRBV7-2 and TRBJ2-7, with a weak D call TRBD1 (5 bases). With 1 base removed from V and 7 bases from J, the gap between germline ends came to 11 bases. This CDR3 contains 13 residues. The V gene's germline CDR1 is SGHTA and CDR2 FQGNSA. The chain's CDR3 is CASSLVAGLEQYF. In DNA form, the CDR3 reads TGTGCCAGCAGCTTAGTTGCAGGGTTAGAGCAGTACTTC.

In DNA form, the CDR3 reads TGTGCCAGCAGTTACATTGACAGGGGCAGTTCACCCCTCCACTTT. Translated: CASSYIDRGSSPLHF. V gene TRBV6-6 combines with J gene TRBJ1-6, with 8 nucleotides matching TRBD1. Looked up from germline, CDR1 is MNHNY and CDR2 is SVGAGI (reference sequence). There are 15 residues in the CDR3. The V gene end was trimmed by 2 bases and the J gene end by 9 bases; junction bases not matched to a gene: 6.

V and J are TRBV6-2 or TRBV6-3 and TRBJ2-5, with TRBD2 matching 9 bases. Trimming at V came to 4 bases and at J to 5 bases, leaving 14 bases not matched to a gene. The CDR3 runs to 17 residues. The germline V gene has CDR1 MNHEY and CDR2 SVGEGT. Written as DNA, the CDR3 is TGTGCCAGCAGTTTTAGTTCGAGCGGGAGGAGAGGGGAGACCCAGTACTTC. This translates into CASSFSSSGRRGETQYF.

The chain has TRBV20-1 and TRBJ1-4, with D hard to call. The length of the CDR3 is 13 residues. Trimming shortened V by 3 bases and J by 7 bases, and 12 bases separated the two germline ends. Per the germline V gene, CDR1 is DFQATT and CDR2 is SNEGSKA (reference sequence). As DNA, the CDR3 is TGCAGTGCTAGTATCCCTCCGGGTGAAAAACTGTTTTTT. It translates to CSASIPPGEKLFF.

The chain carries TRBV6-5 and TRBJ2-3, with TRBD2 identical over 7 bases. The germline gives CDR1 MNHEY, CDR2 SVGAGI. CDR3 length: 14 amino acids. With 5 bases clipped from V and 5 bases from J, the junction kept 7 bases outside the gene matches. CDR3 nucleotides: TGTGCCAGCAGTACCGGGGGGACTCTAGATACGCAGTATTTT. It translates to CASSTGGTLDTQYF.

V usage is TRBV28 and J usage is TRBJ2-7, with 8 nucleotides matching TRBD2. The CDR3 covers 14 residues. Germline-derived CDR1 and CDR2 are MDHEN and SYDVKM. J gave up 5 bases and V 8 bases, and 11 bases lay outside the gene matches. The CDR3 DNA follows: TGTGCCAGCGATAGGGGACTAGGGTTCAACGAGCAGTACTTC. Its translation is CASDRGLGFNEQYF.

This sequence joins TRBV6-5 and TRBJ2-3; 7 bases align to TRBD2. Germline CDR1 and CDR2: MNHEY and SVGAGI. The CDR3 runs 15 residues. The ends lost 7 bases at V and 2 bases at J; junction bases unmatched: 9. This CDR3 is CASKARSGVTDTQYF. The CDR3 region has the DNA TGTGCCAGCAAAGCCCGAAGCGGGGTCACAGATACGCAGTATTTT.

V usage is TRBV28 and J usage is TRBJ2-3; 15 bases are a match to TRBD2. Germline V gene sequence: CDR1 MDHEN, CDR2 SYDVKM. V gave up 3 bases and J gave up 6 bases; unmatched junction bases: 4. This CDR3 comprises 16 residues. The CDR3 DNA is TGTGCCAGCAGTTTGGTCGGACTAGCGGGAGGGGATACGCAGTATTTT. This sequence encodes CASSLVGLAGGDTQYF.

V and J are TRBV18 and TRBJ2-2, with TRBD1 matching 9 bases. The CDR3 loop spans 16 amino acids. The germline V gene has CDR1 KGHSH and CDR2 LQKENI. Trimming took 0 bases from V and 5 from J; bases not matched to a gene: 4. The CDR3 nucleotides read TGTGCCAGCTCACCACCGAACAGGGGGCTGACCGGGGAGCTGTTTTTT. Translated, it gives CASSPPNRGLTGELFF.

The J gene is TRBJ1-1, the V gene TRBV3-1 (or the pseudogene TRBV3-2), with 12 bases that match TRBD1. Trimming at V came to 6 bases and at J to 3 bases, leaving 8 bases not matched to a gene. The CDR3 loop spans 16 amino acids. The germline V gene encodes CDR1 LGHDT and CDR2 YNNKEL (reference sequence). CDR3 region: CASSFTGTGGDTEAFF. The CDR3 nucleotides are TGTGCCAGCAGTTTTACCGGGACAGGGGGCGACACTGAAGCTTTCTTT.

This chain connects TRBV9 to TRBJ1-4; D possibly corresponds to TRBD1 (6 bases). Trimming removed 5 bases at V and 3 bases at J, with 14 bases between. The CDR3 spans 15 residues. Germline loops: CDR1 SGDLS, CDR2 YYNGEE. The CDR3: CASSWGRQANEKLFF. CDR3 sequence (DNA): TGTGCCAGCAGTTGGGGGCGGCAGGCTAATGAAAAACTGTTTTTT.